This is a list of T cell receptor beta chains from one sample in a study of blood T cell repertoires in COVID-19. Measured with immunoSEQ multiplex PCR; TCRdb has only the in-frame clones, and not every one. The sample lists around 290,000 clones; about 88% were seen once. Sequences were obtained from PBMCs or T cells enriched from blood (not recorded which). These receptors all come from a woman aged 55-69 years in a cohort exposed to, infected with or recovered from COVID-19 (not recorded which). Both conserved end residues are part of each CDR3. The D gene is left open where the match is weak. The size entry is marked missing in some rows and otherwise reads once, few, many or a size class.

J gene	V gene	clone size	D gene	CDR3 protein	CDR3 DNA
TRBJ2-3	TRBV27	few	TRBD1	CASSLVGGETDTQYF	TGTGCCAGCAGTTTAGTAGGGGGCGAGACAGATACGCAGTATTTT
TRBJ2-7	TRBV28	NA	NA	CASSVQGSLSYEQYF	TGTGCCAGCAGTGTCCAGGGGAGCCTCTCCTACGAGCAGTACTTC
TRBJ1-4	TRBV7-9	NA	TRBD1	CASSLLPYRDREGEKLFF	TGTGCCAGCAGCTTACTACCCTACCGGGACAGGGAAGGTGAAAAACTGTTTTTT
TRBJ2-7	TRBV7-9	few	NA	CASSLTGTTYEQYF	TGTGCCAGCAGCTTAACAGGGACGACCTACGAGCAGTACTTC
TRBJ2-5	TRBV7-9	NA	TRBD1	CASSVPGTGGGETQYF	TGTGCCAGCAGCGTCCCCGGGACAGGGGGCGGTGAGACCCAGTACTTC
TRBJ2-3	TRBV7-9	once	TRBD1	CASSLGTGGDTQYF	TGTGCCAGCAGCTTGGGAACAGGGGGAGATACGCAGTATTTT
TRBJ1-2	TRBV18	NA	TRBD1	CASSPGQGQIGGYTF	TGTGCCAGCTCACCTGGACAGGGGCAAATCGGAGGCTACACCTTC
TRBJ2-7	TRBV10-3	NA	TRBD1	CAIRDRRQGSSYEQYF	TGTGCCATCAGAGACCGACGACAGGGGAGCTCCTACGAGCAGTACTTC
TRBJ1-4	TRBV7-9	NA	NA	CASSSNKQGTTNEKLFF	TGTGCCAGCAGCTCCAATAAACAGGGTACAACTAATGAAAAACTGTTTTTT
TRBJ2-1	TRBV27	NA	NA	CASSYGNHGVEQFF	TGTGCCAGCAGCTACGGGAACCACGGGGTTGAGCAGTTCTTC
TRBJ2-2	TRBV7-6	NA	TRBD2	CASSPGTSSSGELFF	TGTGCCAGCAGCCCCGGGACTAGCTCTAGCGGGGAGCTGTTTTTT
TRBJ2-1	TRBV7-3	NA	NA	CASSPHQRTGEQFF	TGTGCCAGCAGCCCCCACCAGCGGACGGGTGAGCAGTTCTTC
TRBJ2-7	TRBV30	NA	NA	CAWSVSWTSGLEQYF	TGTGCCTGGAGTGTAAGTTGGACTTCTGGACTCGAGCAGTACTTC
TRBJ1-4	TRBV24-1	NA	NA	CATSDPRNPNEKLFF	TGTGCCACCAGTGATCCCAGGAACCCTAATGAAAAACTGTTTTTT
TRBJ2-7	TRBV2	NA	TRBD2	CASILAGATPEQYF	TGTGCCAGCATACTAGCGGGAGCCACCCCCGAGCAGTACTTC
TRBJ2-3	TRBV15	few	NA	CATSEDPDGRPGYLQTDTQYF	TGTGCCACCAGCGAGGACCCGGACGGTAGACCAGGGTACCTACAAACAGATACGCAGTATTTT
TRBJ2-3	TRBV3-1/TRBV3-2	NA	TRBD2	CASSLAGISTDTQYF	TGTGCCAGCAGCCTAGCGGGGATAAGCACAGATACGCAGTATTTT
TRBJ1-2	TRBV19	NA	NA	CASNQQRNYGYTF	TGTGCCAGTAACCAACAGAGAAACTATGGCTACACCTTC
TRBJ1-3	TRBV19	NA	NA	CASSSGDSGNTIYF	TGTGCCAGTAGTTCAGGTGACTCTGGAAACACCATATATTTT
TRBJ2-5	TRBV15	NA	TRBD2	CATSSVLGLAGDLETQYF	TGTGCCACCAGCAGTGTCTTGGGACTAGCGGGAGACTTAGAGACCCAGTACTTC
TRBJ2-5	TRBV18	NA	TRBD1	CASSPEGQASKTQYF	TGTGCCAGCTCACCAGAAGGACAGGCTTCGAAGACCCAGTACTTC
TRBJ1-5	TRBV9	NA	TRBD1	CASSSMGQDYQPQHF	TGTGCCAGCAGCTCGATGGGACAGGACTATCAGCCCCAGCATTTT
TRBJ2-6	TRBV24-1	NA	NA	CATSGAGDSGANVLTF	TGTGCCACCAGTGGGGCCGGGGACTCTGGGGCCAACGTCCTGACTTTC
TRBJ1-2	TRBV6-5	once	TRBD1	CASSYGQGAGGYTF	TGTGCCAGCAGTTACGGACAGGGGGCGGGTGGCTACACCTTC